The TCR beta chain described here comes from a study of T cells in Graves' hyperthyroidism and ophthalmopathy. RNA transcripts provided the source from which TCR beta CDR3 regions were amplified. TCR CDR3 regions were first amplified by RT-PCR with HTBI primers. Via MiXCR, TCRdb re-called the multiplex PCR reads, giving one row per CDR3 protein. The sample lists hundreds of thousands of distinct CDR3 sequences; around 39% were seen once. The sample holds a few counts of this clonotype. Its antigen is currently unknown. V was cut by 8 bases and J by 6 bases, with 4 bases left in between. Germline V lookup: CDR1 LNHDA, CDR2 SQIVND (reference sequence). This CDR3 has 10 residues. Patients having uncontrolled infection, another autoimmune disease, pregnancy or lactation were not included. Study outcomes and limitations: Ophthalmopathy cases were set apart from stable hyperthyroidism by a 13 V-J model.

The sample consisted of blood. This rearrangement joins TRBV19 to TRBJ2-2; D is undetermined. This receptor was identified in a man between 18 and 29 years old with Graves' hyperthyroidism. The CDR3 DNA reads as TGTGCCAGTTGGTCCGGGGAGCTGTTTTTT. This translates into CASWSGELFF. Complete variable domain (other parts from reference TRBV19 and TRBJ2-2): DGGITQSPKYLFRKEGQNVTLSCEQNLNHDAMYWYRQDPGQGLRLIYYSQIVNDFQKGDIAEGYSVSREKKESFPLTVTSAQKNPTAFYLCASWSGELFFGEGSRLTVL.